This TCR beta chain was documented in a study of blood T cell repertoires in COVID-19. About the research overall: Acute and convalescent COVID-19 specimens originated in the United States, Italy and Spain. PBMCs, B-cell-depleted T cells, or T cells were the source of the cDNA or gDNA that made up the material.

Trimming took 1 base from V and 1 from J, leaving 26 bases between them. The CDR3 extends over 20 amino acids. TCRdb keeps only in-frame clones here, not all; method: immunoSEQ multiplex PCR. The table lists some 41,000 clones, 86% of them singletons. The sample was peripheral blood. The TCR originated in a human donor in a cohort sampled during active COVID-19. The chain carries TRBV23-1 and TRBJ2-7, with TRBD2 as a possible D gene (5 bases). TRBV23-1 is known as an ORF, though its function is uncertain. The CDR3 sequence: CASSQLFLSKFRELSYEQYF. In nucleotides, the CDR3 is TGCGCCAGCAGTCAATTGTTCCTATCCAAATTTCGGGAACTTTCCTACGAGCAGTACTTC.